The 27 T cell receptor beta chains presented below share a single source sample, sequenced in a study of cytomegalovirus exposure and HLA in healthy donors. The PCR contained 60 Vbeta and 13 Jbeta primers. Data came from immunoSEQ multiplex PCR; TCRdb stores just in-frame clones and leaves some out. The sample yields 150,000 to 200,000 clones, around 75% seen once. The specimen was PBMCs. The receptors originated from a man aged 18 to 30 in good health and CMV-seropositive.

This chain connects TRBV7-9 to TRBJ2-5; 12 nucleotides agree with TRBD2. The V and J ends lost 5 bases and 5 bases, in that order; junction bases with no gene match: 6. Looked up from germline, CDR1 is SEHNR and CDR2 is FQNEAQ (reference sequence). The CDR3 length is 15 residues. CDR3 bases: TGTGCCAGCAGCCCGCTAGCGGGGGGGACGGAGACCCAGTACTTC. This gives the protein CASSPLAGGTETQYF.

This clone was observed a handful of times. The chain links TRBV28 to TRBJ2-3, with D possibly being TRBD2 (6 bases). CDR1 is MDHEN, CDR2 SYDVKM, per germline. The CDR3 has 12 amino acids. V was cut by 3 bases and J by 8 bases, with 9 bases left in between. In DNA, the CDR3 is TGTGCCAGCAGTTTTGAGCGGGTTACGCAGTATTTT. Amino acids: CASSFERVTQYF.

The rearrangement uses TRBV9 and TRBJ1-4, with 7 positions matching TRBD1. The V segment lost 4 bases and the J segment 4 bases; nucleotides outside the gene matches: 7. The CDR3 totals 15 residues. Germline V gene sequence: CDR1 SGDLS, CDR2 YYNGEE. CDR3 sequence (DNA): TGTGCCAGCAGCCTACTGACAGGGAGTAATGAAAAACTGTTTTTT. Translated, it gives CASSLLTGSNEKLFF.

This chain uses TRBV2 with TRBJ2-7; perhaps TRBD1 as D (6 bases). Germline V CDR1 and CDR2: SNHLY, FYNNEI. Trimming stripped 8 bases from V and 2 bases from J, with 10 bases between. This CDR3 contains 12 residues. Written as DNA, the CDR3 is TGTGCCAGCGGCCACAGGGCCTACGAGCAGTACGTC. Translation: CASGHRAYEQYV.

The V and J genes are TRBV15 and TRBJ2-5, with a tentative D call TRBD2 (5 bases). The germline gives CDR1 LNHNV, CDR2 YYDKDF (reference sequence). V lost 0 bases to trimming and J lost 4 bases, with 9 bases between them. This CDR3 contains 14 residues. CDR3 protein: CATSRDRGLETQYF. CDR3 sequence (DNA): TGTGCCACCAGCAGAGATCGAGGGTTAGAGACCCAGTACTTC. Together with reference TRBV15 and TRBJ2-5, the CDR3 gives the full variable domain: DAMVIQNPRYQVTQFGKPVTLSCSQTLNHNVMYWYQQKSSQAPKLLFHYYDKDFNNEADTPDNFQSRRPNTSFCFLDIRSPGLGDTAMYLCATSRDRGLETQYFGPGTRLLVL.

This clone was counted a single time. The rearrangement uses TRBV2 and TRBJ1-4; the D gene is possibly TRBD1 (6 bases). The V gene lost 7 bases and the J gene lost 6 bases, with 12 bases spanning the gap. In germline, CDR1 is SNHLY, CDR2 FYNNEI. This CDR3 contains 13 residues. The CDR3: CASIREGDEKLFF. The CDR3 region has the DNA TGTGCCAGCATTAGAGAGGGGGATGAAAAACTGTTTTTT.

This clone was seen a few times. CDR3 sequence: CASSPRGQDYGYTF. The CDR3, as DNA: TGTGCCAGCTCACCACGCGGACAGGACTATGGCTACACCTTC. The chain links TRBV18 to TRBJ1-2; 7 positions agree with TRBD1. The CDR3 totals 14 residues. From germline, CDR1 is KGHSH and CDR2 LQKENI. V was pared by 1 base and J by 3 bases, with 2 bases of the junction left unmatched.

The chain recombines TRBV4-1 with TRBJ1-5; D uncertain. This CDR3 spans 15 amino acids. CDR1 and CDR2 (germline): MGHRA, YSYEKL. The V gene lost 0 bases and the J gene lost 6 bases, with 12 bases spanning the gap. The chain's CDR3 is CASSQDQRGRQPQHF. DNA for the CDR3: TGCGCCAGCAGCCAAGATCAGAGAGGCCGTCAGCCCCAGCATTTT.

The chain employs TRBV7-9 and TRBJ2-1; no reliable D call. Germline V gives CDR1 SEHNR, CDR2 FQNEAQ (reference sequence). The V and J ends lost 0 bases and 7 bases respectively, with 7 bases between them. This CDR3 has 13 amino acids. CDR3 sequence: CASSLAGANEQFF. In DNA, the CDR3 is TGTGCCAGCAGCTTAGCCGGAGCGAATGAGCAGTTCTTC.

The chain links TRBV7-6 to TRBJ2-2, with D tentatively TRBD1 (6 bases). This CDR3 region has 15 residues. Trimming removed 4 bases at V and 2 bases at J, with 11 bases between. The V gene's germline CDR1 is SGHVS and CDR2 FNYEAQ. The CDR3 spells CASSSYRDNTGELFF. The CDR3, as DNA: TGTGCCAGCAGCTCCTACAGGGACAACACCGGGGAGCTGTTTTTT.

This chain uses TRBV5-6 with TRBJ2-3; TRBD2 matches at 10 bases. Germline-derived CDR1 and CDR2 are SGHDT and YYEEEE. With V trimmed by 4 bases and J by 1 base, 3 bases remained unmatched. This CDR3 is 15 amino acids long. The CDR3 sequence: CASSPLAGGTDTQYF. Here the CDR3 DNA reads TGTGCCAGCAGCCCTCTAGCGGGAGGCACAGATACGCAGTATTTT. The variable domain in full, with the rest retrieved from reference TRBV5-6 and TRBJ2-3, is DAGVTQSPTHLIKTRGQQVTLRCSPKSGHDTVSWYQQALGQGPQFIFQYYEEEERQRGNFPDRFSGHQFPNYSSELNVNALLLGDSALYLCASSPLAGGTDTQYFGPGTRLTVL.

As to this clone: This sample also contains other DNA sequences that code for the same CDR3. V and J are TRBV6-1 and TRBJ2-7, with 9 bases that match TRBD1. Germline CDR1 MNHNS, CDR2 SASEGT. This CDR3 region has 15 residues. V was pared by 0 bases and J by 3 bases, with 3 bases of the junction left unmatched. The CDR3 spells CASSEAETGGYEQYV. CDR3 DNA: TGTGCCAGCAGTGAAGCGGAGACAGGGGGCTACGAGCAGTACGTC.

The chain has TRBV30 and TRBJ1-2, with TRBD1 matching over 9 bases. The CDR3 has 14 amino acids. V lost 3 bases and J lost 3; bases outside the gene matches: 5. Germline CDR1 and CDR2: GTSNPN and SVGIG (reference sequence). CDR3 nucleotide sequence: TGTGCCTGGAGGGGAACAGGGGGCTACTATGGCTACACCTTC. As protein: CAWRGTGGYYGYTF.

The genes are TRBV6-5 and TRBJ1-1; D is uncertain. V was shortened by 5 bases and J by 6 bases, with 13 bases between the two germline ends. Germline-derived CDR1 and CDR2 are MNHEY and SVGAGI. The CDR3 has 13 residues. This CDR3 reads CASSKNRRAEAFF. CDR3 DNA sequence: TGTGCCAGCAGTAAAAATCGGAGGGCTGAAGCTTTCTTT.

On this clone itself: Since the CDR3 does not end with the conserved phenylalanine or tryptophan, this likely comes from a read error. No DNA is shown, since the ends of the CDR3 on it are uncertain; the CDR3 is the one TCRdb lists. The CDR3 protein is CASNLPGQIL. V gene TRBV6-1 combines with J gene TRBJ2-7; the table's D call of TRBD1 was not tested on the DNA. With termini counted, the CDR3 has 10 amino acids. CDR1 is MNHNS, CDR2 SASEGT, per germline.

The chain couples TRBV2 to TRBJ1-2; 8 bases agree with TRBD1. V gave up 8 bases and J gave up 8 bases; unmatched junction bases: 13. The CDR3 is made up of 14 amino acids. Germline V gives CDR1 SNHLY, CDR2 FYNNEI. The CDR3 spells CASRRSDRVGGYTF. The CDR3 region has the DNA TGTGCCAGCCGAAGATCGGACAGGGTAGGGGGCTACACCTTC.

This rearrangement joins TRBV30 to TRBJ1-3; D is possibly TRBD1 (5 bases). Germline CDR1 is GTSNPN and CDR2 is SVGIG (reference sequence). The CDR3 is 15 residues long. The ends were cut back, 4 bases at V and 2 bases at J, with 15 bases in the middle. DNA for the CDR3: TGTGCCTGGATCAAAACGTGGGGGGCTGGAAACACCATATATTTT. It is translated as CAWIKTWGAGNTIYF.

The DNA for the CDR3 is TGTGCCAGCAGCCCCGGGACTAGTCAAGAGACCCAGTACTTC. This translates into CASSPGTSQETQYF. J is TRBJ2-5 and V is TRBV6-6; 8 bases are a match to TRBD2. The CDR3 is made up of 14 amino acids. From germline, CDR1 is MNHNY and CDR2 SVGAGI (reference sequence). Trimming cost V 6 bases and J 2 bases; bases outside gene matches: 5.

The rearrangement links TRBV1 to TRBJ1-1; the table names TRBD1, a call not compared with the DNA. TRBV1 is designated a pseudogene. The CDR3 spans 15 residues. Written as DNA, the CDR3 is TGCACCAGCAGCTCTGCAGGGGGCCGGAACACTGAAGCTTTCTTT. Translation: CTSSSAGGRNTEAFF.

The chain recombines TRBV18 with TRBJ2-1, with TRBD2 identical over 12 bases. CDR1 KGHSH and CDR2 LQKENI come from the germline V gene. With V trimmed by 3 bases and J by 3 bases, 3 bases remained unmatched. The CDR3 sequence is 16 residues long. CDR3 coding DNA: TGTGCCAGCTCACCCCAGACTAGCGGGAGCTACAATGAGCAGTTCTTC. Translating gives CASSPQTSGSYNEQFF. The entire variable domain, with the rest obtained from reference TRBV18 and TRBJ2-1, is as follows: NAGVMQNPRHLVRRRGQEARLRCSPMKGHSHVYWYRQLPEEGLKFMVYLQKENIIDESGMPKERFSAEFPKEGPSILRIQQVVRGDSAAYFCASSPQTSGSYNEQFFGPGTRLTVL.

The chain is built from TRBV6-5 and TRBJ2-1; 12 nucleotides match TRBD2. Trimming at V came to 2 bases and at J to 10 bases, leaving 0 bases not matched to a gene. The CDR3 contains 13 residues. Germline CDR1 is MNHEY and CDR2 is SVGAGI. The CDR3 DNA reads TGTGCCAGCAGTTACGGGACTAGCGGGGAGCAGTTCTTC. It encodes CASSYGTSGEQFF.

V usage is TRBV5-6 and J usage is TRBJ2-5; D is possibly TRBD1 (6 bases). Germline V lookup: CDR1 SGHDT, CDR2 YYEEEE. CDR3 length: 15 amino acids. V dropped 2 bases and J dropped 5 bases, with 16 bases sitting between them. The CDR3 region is CASSLRGTSWETQYF. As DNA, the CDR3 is TGTGCCAGCAGCTTAAGAGGGACAAGCTGGGAGACCCAGTACTTC. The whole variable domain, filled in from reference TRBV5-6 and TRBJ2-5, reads DAGVTQSPTHLIKTRGQQVTLRCSPKSGHDTVSWYQQALGQGPQFIFQYYEEEERQRGNFPDRFSGHQFPNYSSELNVNALLLGDSALYLCASSLRGTSWETQYFGPGTRLLVL.

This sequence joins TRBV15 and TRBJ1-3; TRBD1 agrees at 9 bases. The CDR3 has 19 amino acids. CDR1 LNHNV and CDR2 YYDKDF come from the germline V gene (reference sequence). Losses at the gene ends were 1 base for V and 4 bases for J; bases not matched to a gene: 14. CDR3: CATSRVGQGLNLGGNTIYF. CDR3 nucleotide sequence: TGTGCCACCAGCAGAGTGGGACAGGGTCTAAATCTGGGGGGAAACACCATATATTTT.

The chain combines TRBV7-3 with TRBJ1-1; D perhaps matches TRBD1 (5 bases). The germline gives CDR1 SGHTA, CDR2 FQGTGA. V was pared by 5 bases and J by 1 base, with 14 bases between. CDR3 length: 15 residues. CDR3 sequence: CASSPQGARNTEAFF. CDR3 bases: TGTGCCAGCAGCCCACAAGGGGCCAGGAACACTGAAGCTTTCTTT.

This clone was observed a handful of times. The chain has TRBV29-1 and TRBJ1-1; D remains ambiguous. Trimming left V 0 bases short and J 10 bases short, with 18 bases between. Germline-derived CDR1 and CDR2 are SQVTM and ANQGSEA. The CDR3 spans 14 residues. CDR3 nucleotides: TGCAGCGTTGAAGATTCCCACCCCGGAGGTGGAGCTTTCTTT. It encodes CSVEDSHPGGGAFF.

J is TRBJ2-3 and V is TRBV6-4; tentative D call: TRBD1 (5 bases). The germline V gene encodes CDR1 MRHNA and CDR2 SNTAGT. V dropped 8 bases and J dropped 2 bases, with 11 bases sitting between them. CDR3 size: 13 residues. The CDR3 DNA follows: TGTGCCAGCGGGGCAGAAGTCACAGATACGCAGTATTTT. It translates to CASGAEVTDTQYF.

The CDR3 spells CASILVLAGIYEQYV. CDR3 bases: TGTGCCAGCATCCTCGTCCTAGCGGGGATCTACGAGCAGTACGTC. J is TRBJ2-7 and V is TRBV27, with 9 nucleotides matching TRBD2. The CDR3 length is 15 residues. Germline V gene lookup returns CDR1 MNHEY and CDR2 SMNVEV (reference sequence). V shed 7 bases, J shed 3 bases, and the junction held 10 bases outside the gene matches.